These T cell receptor beta chains were read from a single sample in a study of T cells after yellow fever vaccination. MiXCR, applied by TCRdb to the 5' RACE reads, yields one record per CDR3 protein. Of 250,000 to 400,000 distinct CDR3 sequences in the sample, over 4% are singletons; the top ten hold roughly 25%. Sequencing was performed on PBMCs, taken 5 days after the yellow fever booster vaccination. These receptors were obtained from a man between 18 and 35 years old who received the YFV17D yellow fever vaccine. Each CDR3 is given with its conserved first and last residue. D genes are given only for firm matches. Size is stated for part of the rows, as once, few or many counts, or as a class when the clone is expanded.

d_call: TRBD2; clone_size: many; j_call: TRBJ2-7; v_call: TRBV5-1; cdr3_aa: CASSLVGGGDEQYF; cdr3_nt: TGCGCCAGCAGCTTGGTCGGGGGGGGAGATGAGCAGTACTTC
d_call: TRBD1; clone_size: few; j_call: TRBJ2-2; v_call: TRBV12-3/TRBV12-4; cdr3_aa: CASRRQGAGTGELFF; cdr3_nt: TGTGCCAGCAGACGACAGGGGGCTGGCACCGGGGAGCTGTTTTTT
d_call: -; clone_size: many; j_call: TRBJ2-6; v_call: TRBV5-1; cdr3_aa: CASSPKPDGANVLTF; cdr3_nt: TGCGCCAGCAGCCCTAAACCCGATGGGGCCAACGTCCTGACTTTC
d_call: TRBD1; clone_size: few; j_call: TRBJ2-1; v_call: TRBV5-5; cdr3_aa: CASSLVGTGKDNEQFF; cdr3_nt: TGTGCCAGCAGCTTGGTAGGGACAGGGAAAGACAATGAGCAGTTCTTC
d_call: -; clone_size: few; j_call: TRBJ2-1; v_call: TRBV7-2; cdr3_aa: CASRHASGDYNEQFF; cdr3_nt: TGTGCCAGCAGACATGCCTCGGGTGACTACAATGAGCAGTTCTTC
d_call: TRBD1; clone_size: many; j_call: TRBJ1-2; v_call: TRBV27; cdr3_aa: CASSYDRGGGYTF; cdr3_nt: TGTGCCAGCAGTTATGACAGGGGGGGCGGCTACACCTTC
d_call: TRBD1; clone_size: -; j_call: TRBJ1-1; v_call: TRBV5-1; cdr3_aa: CASSAWTGSRTEAFF; cdr3_nt: TGCGCCAGCAGCGCCTGGACAGGTTCTAGGACTGAAGCTTTCTTT
d_call: TRBD2; clone_size: few; j_call: TRBJ2-3; v_call: TRBV30; cdr3_aa: CALATSGGATDTQYF; cdr3_nt: TGTGCCTTAGCTACTAGCGGGGGGGCGACCGATACGCAGTATTTT
d_call: -; clone_size: many; j_call: TRBJ2-7; v_call: TRBV4-3; cdr3_aa: CASSQDSSLSYEQYF; cdr3_nt: TGCGCCAGCAGCCAAGACTCTTCCCTCAGCTACGAGCAGTACTTC
d_call: -; clone_size: many; j_call: TRBJ1-1; v_call: TRBV19; cdr3_aa: CASSIGINRGTEAFF; cdr3_nt: TGTGCCAGTAGTATCGGCATTAACCGGGGAACTGAAGCTTTCTTT
d_call: -; clone_size: few; j_call: TRBJ1-4; v_call: TRBV2; cdr3_aa: CASSRDPRVAGEKLFF; cdr3_nt: TGTGCCAGCAGCCGGGACCCGCGCGTCGCGGGTGAAAAACTGTTTTTT
d_call: -; clone_size: few; j_call: TRBJ2-7; v_call: TRBV7-2; cdr3_aa: CASSSSLGTYEQYF; cdr3_nt: TGTGCCAGCAGCTCCTCCCTGGGGACCTACGAGCAGTACTTC
d_call: -; clone_size: -; j_call: TRBJ2-5; v_call: TRBV5-1; cdr3_aa: CASSAQQETQYF; cdr3_nt: TGCGCCAGCAGCGCCCAGCAAGAGACCCAGTACTTC
d_call: -; clone_size: -; j_call: TRBJ2-5; v_call: TRBV18; cdr3_aa: CASSPLDSQETQYF; cdr3_nt: TGTGCCAGCTCACCGTTGGACAGTCAAGAGACCCAGTACTTC
d_call: TRBD2; clone_size: few; j_call: TRBJ2-3; v_call: TRBV20-1; cdr3_aa: CSARLDSGGTQYF; cdr3_nt: TGCAGTGCTAGATTGGATAGCGGGGGTACGCAGTATTTT
d_call: TRBD2; clone_size: -; j_call: TRBJ2-3; v_call: TRBV20-1; cdr3_aa: CSAALSGGLPDTQYF; cdr3_nt: TGCAGTGCTGCCCTTAGCGGGGGGTTACCAGATACGCAGTATTTT
d_call: TRBD1; clone_size: few; j_call: TRBJ1-4; v_call: TRBV20-1; cdr3_aa: CRVKGAANEKLFF; cdr3_nt: TGCAGAGTTAAGGGGGCTGCTAATGAAAAACTGTTTTTT
d_call: -; clone_size: few; j_call: TRBJ1-5; v_call: TRBV29-1; cdr3_aa: CSVEWGDNQPQHF; cdr3_nt: TGCAGCGTTGAATGGGGGGACAATCAGCCCCAGCATTTT
d_call: -; clone_size: many; j_call: TRBJ1-5; v_call: TRBV7-9; cdr3_aa: CASTVQWLYRNQPQHF; cdr3_nt: TGTGCCAGCACCGTACAATGGTTATACAGGAATCAGCCCCAGCATTTT
d_call: -; clone_size: few; j_call: TRBJ2-1; v_call: TRBV20-1; cdr3_aa: CSANGRDTEQFF; cdr3_nt: TGCAGTGCTAACGGAAGGGACACTGAGCAGTTCTTC
d_call: -; clone_size: few; j_call: TRBJ1-4; v_call: TRBV12-3/TRBV12-4; cdr3_aa: CASSLVHRATNEKLFF; cdr3_nt: TGTGCCAGCAGTTTAGTCCACAGGGCAACTAATGAAAAACTGTTTTTT
d_call: -; clone_size: many; j_call: TRBJ1-5; v_call: TRBV3-1; cdr3_aa: CASSQRENQPQHF; cdr3_nt: TGTGCCAGCAGCCAAAGAGAGAATCAGCCCCAGCATTTT
d_call: -; clone_size: many; j_call: TRBJ1-2; v_call: TRBV7-2; cdr3_aa: CASSWGQRYGYTF; cdr3_nt: TGTGCCAGCAGCTGGGGCCAGAGATATGGCTACACCTTC
d_call: -; clone_size: -; j_call: TRBJ2-2; v_call: TRBV7-6; cdr3_aa: CASSLAPQGYTGELFF; cdr3_nt: TGTGCCAGCAGCTTAGCGCCCCAGGGATACACCGGGGAGCTGTTTTTT